These 27 T cell receptor beta chains share one sample of origin, sequenced in a study of monozygotic twins with inflammatory bowel disease. After re-calling the 5' RACE reads, TCRdb lists one entry per CDR3 protein, DNA absent. The sample has 400,000 to 500,000 distinct CDR3 sequences, and its top ten clones hold under 3%. Sequenced sample: blood. The receptor set was obtained from a human donor with ulcerative colitis or Crohn's disease, or a healthy co-twin of an affected twin (not recorded which).

The chain carries TRBV7-9 and TRBJ2-5; TCRdb's assignment of TRBD1 cannot be checked, as there is no DNA. CDR3 length: 13 residues. The germline CDR1 and CDR2 sequences are SEHNR and FQNEAQ (reference sequence). CDR3 sequence reads: CASGRGGQETQYF. Variable domain in full (rest from reference TRBV7-9 and TRBJ2-5): DTGVSQNPRHKITKRGQNVTFRCDPISEHNRLYWYRQTLGQGPEFLTYFQNEAQLEKSRLLSDRFSAERPKGSFSTLEIQRTEQGDSAMYLCASGRGGQETQYFGPGTRLLVL.

The chain recombines TRBV6-2 or TRBV6-3 with TRBJ1-1. Germline CDR1 is MNHEY and CDR2 is SVGEGT. The CDR3 extends over 16 amino acids. The CDR3 loop reads CASSYNHVGMNTEAFF.

The V call is TRBV12-3 or TRBV12-4, the J call TRBJ1-2. The CDR3 runs 11 residues. CDR3 protein: CASSLWYGYTF.

The chain employs TRBV12-3 or TRBV12-4 and TRBJ1-5; the D call from TCRdb, TRBD1, cannot be confirmed without DNA. There are 13 residues in the CDR3. The CDR3 sequence is CASRKGGNQPQHF.

This chain connects TRBV7-9 to TRBJ2-4; TCRdb outputs TRBD2, but without DNA this stays unchecked. The germline CDR1 and CDR2 sequences are SEHNR and FQNEAQ (reference sequence). The CDR3 spans 14 residues. The CDR3 here is CASSLAGGRSIQYF.

The rearrangement links TRBV6-1 to TRBJ2-7; TCRdb lists TRBD1, though no DNA is available to test this call. This CDR3 has 14 residues. The germline V gene has CDR1 MNHNS and CDR2 SASEGT. The CDR3 protein is CASSGVTGSGEQYF.

The chain recombines TRBV29-1 with TRBJ2-1; checking the TCRdb D call of TRBD1 is not possible without DNA. Germline CDR1 and CDR2: SQVTM and ANQGSEA. The CDR3 sequence is 13 residues long. CDR3: CSALGGWGREQFF.

The CDR3 sequence: CASSQVQGLSGANVLTF. V usage is TRBV4-1 and J usage is TRBJ2-6; TCRdb's assignment of TRBD2 cannot be checked, as there is no DNA. There are 17 residues in the CDR3. Per germline, CDR1 MGHRA and CDR2 YSYEKL.

The chain uses TRBV5-1 and TRBJ1-1. The CDR3 extends over 15 amino acids. Germline V lookup: CDR1 SGHRS, CDR2 YFSETQ. This CDR3 reads CASSPDGKVRTEAFF.

J is TRBJ2-3 and V is TRBV5-4; the D call from TCRdb, TRBD2, cannot be confirmed without DNA. CDR1 and CDR2 from the germline V gene are SGHNT and YYREEE (reference sequence). This CDR3 is built from 19 residues. The CDR3: CASSYPLPGLAGGRDTQYF. The entire variable domain, with the rest obtained from reference TRBV5-4 and TRBJ2-3, is as follows: ETGVTQSPTHLIKTRGQQVTLRCSSQSGHNTVSWYQQALGQGPQFIFQYYREEENGRGNFPPRFSGLQFPNYSSELNVNALELDDSALYLCASSYPLPGLAGGRDTQYFGPGTRLTVL.

The CDR3 loop is CASRQVGRTSGNNEQFF. This rearrangement joins TRBV11-2 to TRBJ2-1; there is no DNA to check the TCRdb D call of TRBD2. Germline V CDR1 and CDR2: SGHAT, FQNNGV. The CDR3 covers 17 residues.

V gene TRBV12-3 or TRBV12-4 combines with J gene TRBJ1-2. The CDR3 covers 15 residues. The CDR3 region is CASSLGWTDNYGYTF.

The V and J genes are TRBV5-1 and TRBJ2-2. CDR3 length: 15 amino acids. Germline CDR1 is SGHRS and CDR2 is YFSETQ. The CDR3 sequence is CASSLRLMNTGELFF.

The rearrangement uses TRBV11-1 and TRBJ2-7. The V gene's germline CDR1 is SGHAT and CDR2 FQDESV (reference sequence). CDR3 length: 15 residues. The CDR3 is CASSLDTGGYDEQYF.

The CDR3 region is CASSEYGGEETQYF. The rearrangement joins TRBV25-1 to TRBJ2-5; TCRdb's D call of TRBD2 is untestable without DNA. CDR1 is MGHDK and CDR2 is SYGVNS in the germline V gene. The CDR3 contains 14 residues.

The V and J genes are TRBV29-1 and TRBJ2-2; the TCRdb call, TRBD2, lacks DNA for checking. The CDR3 loop spans 16 amino acids. Germline-derived CDR1 and CDR2 are SQVTM and ANQGSEA. Here the CDR3 reads CSVEVIGGGAAGELFF.

This CDR3 reads CASSLEGQFEQYF. This chain links TRBV7-3 with TRBJ2-7; TCRdb's D call of TRBD1 is untestable without DNA. Germline-derived CDR1 and CDR2 are SGHTA and FQGTGA. The CDR3 spans 13 residues.

The V and J genes are TRBV11-2 and TRBJ1-1; TCRdb's D gene call, TRBD1, goes unchecked for lack of DNA. This CDR3 region has 15 residues. Germline loops: CDR1 SGHAT, CDR2 FQNNGV. The CDR3 protein is CASSRSGQGRTEAFF.

The chain carries TRBV12-3 or TRBV12-4 and TRBJ1-1. The CDR3 has 15 amino acids. This chain's CDR3 is CASSLMVSSWTEAFF.

The rearrangement joins TRBV28 to TRBJ2-7; absent DNA, TCRdb's TRBD2 call cannot be checked. Germline-derived CDR1 and CDR2 are MDHEN and SYDVKM. This CDR3 has 15 residues. The CDR3 loop reads CASRLAGLASYEQYF.

V gene TRBV19 combines with J gene TRBJ2-1. The CDR3 covers 14 residues. Germline CDR1 is LNHDA and CDR2 is SQIVND (reference sequence). CDR3 region: CASSSLLGYNEQFF.

The V gene is TRBV27, the J gene TRBJ2-3; the TCRdb call, TRBD2, lacks DNA for checking. Germline V gene lookup returns CDR1 MNHEY and CDR2 SMNVEV (reference sequence). The CDR3 consists of 14 residues. CDR3 amino acids: CASSFTGPTDTQYF.

This chain joins TRBV6-1 and TRBJ2-2. The CDR3 spans 14 residues. Germline loops: CDR1 MNHNS, CDR2 SASEGT. The CDR3 spells CASRPLTNTGELFF.

The V and J genes are TRBV2 and TRBJ2-1; TCRdb's D call of TRBD2 is untestable without DNA. Germline CDR1 and CDR2: SNHLY and FYNNEI. The CDR3 spans 12 residues. This CDR3 reads CASQGLANEQFF. The full variable domain, its missing parts supplied by reference TRBV2 and TRBJ2-1, is EPEVTQTPSHQVTQMGQEVILRCVPISNHLYFYWYRQILGQKVEFLVSFYNNEISEKSEIFDDQFSVERPDGSNFTLKIRSTKLEDSAMYFCASQGLANEQFFGPGTRLTVL.

This chain connects TRBV7-2 to TRBJ1-5; TCRdb indicates TRBD1, and absent DNA this call remains unverified. Germline V CDR1 and CDR2: SGHTA, FQGNSA. The CDR3 extends over 15 amino acids. The CDR3 loop is CASSLAGQGDQPQHF.

The chain joins TRBV2 to TRBJ2-1; TCRdb's assignment of TRBD2 cannot be checked, as there is no DNA. The CDR3 runs 14 residues. The germline V gene encodes CDR1 SNHLY and CDR2 FYNNEI. This CDR3 is CASSEGDQYNEQFF.

The gene calls are TRBV5-1 and TRBJ1-1; TCRdb calls TRBD1, which cannot be checked without DNA. Germline CDR1 reads SGHRS; CDR2 reads YFSETQ. CDR3 length equals 16 residues. This CDR3 reads CASSSQAGQGWTEAFF.